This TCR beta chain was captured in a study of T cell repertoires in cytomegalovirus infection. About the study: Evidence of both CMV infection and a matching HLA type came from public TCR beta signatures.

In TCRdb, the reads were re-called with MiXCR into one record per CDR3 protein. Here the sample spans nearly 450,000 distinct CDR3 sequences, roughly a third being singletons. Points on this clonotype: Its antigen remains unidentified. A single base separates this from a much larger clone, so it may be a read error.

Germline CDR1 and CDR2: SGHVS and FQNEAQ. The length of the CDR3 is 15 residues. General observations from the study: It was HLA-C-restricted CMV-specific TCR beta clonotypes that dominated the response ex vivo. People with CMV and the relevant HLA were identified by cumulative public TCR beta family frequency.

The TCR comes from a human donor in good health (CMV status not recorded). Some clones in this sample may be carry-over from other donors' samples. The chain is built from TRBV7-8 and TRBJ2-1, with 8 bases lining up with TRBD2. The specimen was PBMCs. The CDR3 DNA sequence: TGTGCCAGCAGTCTCCCTCGGGGGGGGAACAATGTGCAGTTCTTC. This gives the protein CASSLPRGGNNVQFF.